This T cell receptor (beta chain) was retrieved from a study of cytomegalovirus exposure and HLA in healthy donors. Study in general: The roughly 110 validation repertoires were reported in a later analysis to have been generated on the same platform as the roughly 700 first-cohort repertoires. The study, taken as a whole, reports: The classifier was said to identify cytomegalovirus status with high specificity and sensitivity. Confirmation in vitro established that a few CMV-associated chains were specific for CMV antigens. Subsequent analysis showed first-cohort TCR clusters tending to co-occur in 120 validation repertoires.

Measured with immunoSEQ multiplex PCR; TCRdb has only the in-frame clones, and not every one. The sample contains about 130,000 clones, around 94% of which appear only once. V was shortened by 2 bases and J by 3 bases, with 11 bases between the two germline ends. The germline V gene encodes CDR1 GTSNPN and CDR2 SVGIG (reference sequence). The CDR3 is made up of 13 amino acids. As to this clone: As yet, its antigen is unknown.

The sequence came from a woman aged 18-35 years in good health and CMV-seronegative. The specimen was PBMCs. The chain employs TRBV30 and TRBJ2-7, with a weak D call TRBD2 (6 bases). The CDR3 DNA reads TGTGCCTGGAGTCCGGGACTGAACTACGAGCAGTACTTC. Its translation: CAWSPGLNYEQYF.